The 4 T cell receptor beta chains below come from one sample, sequenced in a study of glioma-infiltrating T cells. Using RNA template, CDR3s of TCR alpha and beta were amplified with iRepertoire arm-PCR. MiXCR, run by TCRdb on the multiplex PCR reads, gives a single entry per CDR3 protein. Of 84,000 or so distinct CDR3 sequences in the sample, roughly 23% are singletons; the top ten hold approximately 7%. The sample was glioma tissue, nonneoplastic brain tissue, or PBMCs (not recorded which). Every receptor here comes from a human donor with low-grade glioma or glioblastoma, undergoing nonglioma brain surgery, or in good health (not recorded which).

Points on this clonotype: A much larger clone lies a single base off, so this may be a read error. This chain links TRBV2 with TRBJ2-2; TRBD2 agrees at 7 bases. CDR1 is SNHLY, CDR2 FYNNEI, per germline. The trim removed 7 bases at V and 1 base at J, leaving 12 bases unmatched. This CDR3 spans 17 amino acids. The CDR3 DNA sequence: TGTGCCAGCACAGGGACTAACGGGAAACTGAACACCGGGGAGCTGTTTTTT. Its protein product is CASTGTNGKLNTGELFF.

This clonotype was counted a few times. V is TRBV7-9 and J is TRBJ1-3; tentative D call: TRBD1 (5 bases). From germline, CDR1 is SEHNR and CDR2 FQNEAQ (reference sequence). V was pared by 1 base and J by 1 base, with 17 bases between. This CDR3 has 18 amino acids. The CDR3 DNA sequence: TGTGCCAGCAGCTTAGTCGTCGGGGGAGTAGTATCTGGAAACACCATATATTTT. Its protein is CASSLVVGGVVSGNTIYF. Combining the CDR3 with reference TRBV7-9 and TRBJ1-3 gives the whole variable domain DTGVSQNPRHKITKRGQNVTFRCDPISEHNRLYWYRQTLGQGPEFLTYFQNEAQLEKSRLLSDRFSAERPKGSFSTLEIQRTEQGDSAMYLCASSLVVGGVVSGNTIYFGEGSWLTVV.

This clonotype was detected a few times. The chain recombines TRBV4-1 with TRBJ2-1, with 7 bases that match TRBD2. V shed 6 bases and J 8 bases; nucleotides not matched to a gene: 10. Germline values: CDR1 MGHRA, CDR2 YSYEKL. This CDR3 comprises 14 residues. The CDR3 reads CASSRVGRTDEQFF. The CDR3 coding sequence is TGCGCCAGCAGTCGGGTCGGGAGGACCGATGAGCAGTTCTTC.

As concerns this clonotype: One junction end disagrees with the germline gene, perhaps due to a read error. This chain joins TRBV13 and TRBJ1-1; D is ambiguous. The CDR3 contains 14 residues. Per the germline V gene, CDR1 is PRHDT and CDR2 is FYEKMQ (reference sequence). This CDR3 reads CASSLSSGNTKAFF. In DNA, the CDR3 is TGTGCCAGCAGCTTATCTAGTGGAAACACTAAAGCTTTCTTT.